These T cell receptor beta chains were read from a single sample in a study of cytomegalovirus exposure and HLA in healthy donors. Assay: immunoSEQ multiplex PCR; the TCRdb copy retains only in-frame clones and omits some. This sample has about 260,000 clones, with 72% found just once. The sequencing sample was made of PBMCs. The receptors derive from a female donor in good health and CMV-seronegative. Each CDR3 is given with its conserved first and last residue. The D gene is left open where the match is weak. The size field is filled for only some rows; it gives once, few, many or a size class.

CDR3 protein: CAWSLSADTQYF
CDR3 DNA: TGTGCCTGGAGCCTCTCAGCAGATACGCAGTATTTT
J gene: TRBJ2-3
D gene: -
clone size: -
V gene: TRBV30

CDR3 protein: CAVRDRDVFDTGELFF
CDR3 DNA: TGTGCCGTCAGGGACAGGGATGTTTTCGACACCGGGGAGCTGTTTTTT
J gene: TRBJ2-2
D gene: TRBD1
clone size: -
V gene: TRBV2

CDR3 protein: CASSPRGLAGVEEQYF
CDR3 DNA: TGTGCCAGCAGCCCAAGGGGACTAGCGGGAGTGGAGGAGCAGTACTTC
J gene: TRBJ2-7
D gene: TRBD2
clone size: -
V gene: TRBV7-9

CDR3 protein: CASSLRETTEAFF
CDR3 DNA: TGTGCCAGCAGCCTCCGGGAAACCACTGAAGCTTTCTTT
J gene: TRBJ1-1
D gene: -
clone size: once
V gene: TRBV7-9

CDR3 protein: CASSESAVNTEAFF
CDR3 DNA: TGCGCCAGCAGTGAGTCCGCAGTGAACACTGAAGCTTTCTTT
J gene: TRBJ1-1
D gene: -
clone size: -
V gene: TRBV10-2

CDR3 protein: CASSRPDRGVWGRPSTDTQYF
CDR3 DNA: TGTGCCAGTAGTAGGCCTGACAGGGGCGTTTGGGGGAGACCTAGCACAGATACGCAGTATTTT
J gene: TRBJ2-3
D gene: TRBD1
clone size: -
V gene: TRBV19

CDR3 protein: CASRQTNTGELFF
CDR3 DNA: TGTGCCAGTCGACAGACTAACACCGGGGAGCTGTTTTTT
J gene: TRBJ2-2
D gene: -
clone size: -
V gene: TRBV28

CDR3 protein: CASSPLGETSHNEQFF
CDR3 DNA: TGTGCCAGCAGTCCCCTCGGGGAGACTAGCCACAATGAGCAGTTCTTC
J gene: TRBJ2-1
D gene: TRBD2
clone size: -
V gene: TRBV27

CDR3 protein: CASSHTGGTEAFF
CDR3 DNA: TGTGCCAGCAGCCATACAGGGGGCACTGAAGCTTTCTTT
J gene: TRBJ1-1
D gene: TRBD1
clone size: -
V gene: TRBV5-4

CDR3 protein: CASSLITGSEQYF
CDR3 DNA: TGCGCCAGCAGCTTGATCACAGGGTCCGAGCAGTACTTC
J gene: TRBJ2-7
D gene: -
clone size: -
V gene: TRBV5-1